This TCR beta chain was recovered during a study of T cells expressing NK-cell markers. Across the study: From sorted CD3+CD56+NKG2C+, CD3+CD56+NKG2C- and CD3+CD56-NKG2C+ T cells came the TCR beta repertoires.

The CDR3 has 14 residues. Germline V CDR1 and CDR2: DFQATT, SNEGSKA (reference sequence). TCRdb reprocessed the 5' RACE reads and stores each CDR3 protein as one record, lacking DNA. Reported are hundreds of thousands of distinct CDR3 sequences; the ten largest clones contain 7.3%. The chain has TRBV20-1 and TRBJ1-1; TCRdb selects TRBD1, and the lack of DNA leaves this call unchecked. The receptor's source is a woman aged 18-70 years in good health. Sample: blood T cells: a sorted CD56 or NKG2C T cell subset, CD4+ or CD8+ T cells, or bulk PBMC T cells (not recorded which). The CDR3 sequence is CSARGRQGPTEAFF.